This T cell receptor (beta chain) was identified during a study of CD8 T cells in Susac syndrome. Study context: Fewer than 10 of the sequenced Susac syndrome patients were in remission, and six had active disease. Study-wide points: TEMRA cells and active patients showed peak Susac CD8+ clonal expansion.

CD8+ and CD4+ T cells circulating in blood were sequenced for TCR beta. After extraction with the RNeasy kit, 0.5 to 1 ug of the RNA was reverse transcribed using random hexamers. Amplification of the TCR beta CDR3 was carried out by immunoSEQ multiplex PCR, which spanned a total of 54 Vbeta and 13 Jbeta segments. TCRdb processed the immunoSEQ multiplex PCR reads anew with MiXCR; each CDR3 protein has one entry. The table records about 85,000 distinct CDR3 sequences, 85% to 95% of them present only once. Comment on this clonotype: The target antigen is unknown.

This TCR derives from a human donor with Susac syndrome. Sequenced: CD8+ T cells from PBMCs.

The CDR3 DNA reads TGTGCCAGCAGTCTGAAACAGGGAAACGAGCAGTACTTC. This sequence encodes CASSLKQGNEQYF. V usage is TRBV28 and J usage is TRBJ2-7; D might be TRBD1 (6 bases). V lost 5 bases and J lost 5, with 13 bases in between. CDR3 length equals 13 residues. Per germline, CDR1 MDHEN and CDR2 SYDVKM.